The 32 T cell receptor beta chains given below trace back to one sample, sequenced in a study of blood T cell repertoires in COVID-19 (dated by TCRdb to 2020 to 2021). Preparation of the library involved the immunoSEQ multiplex PCR assay. TCRdb retrieved this table from immuneACCESS and kept in-frame rearrangements only. Not all clones are present; in checked studies, unresolved V genes account for under half, and no reason is known for the remainder. The sample table lists approximately 170,000 clones, approximately 83% of them with a count of one. The ten top clones hold approximately 11% of the sample. Sequencing input: peripheral blood. The receptor set was obtained from a man in his 70s with active or convalescent COVID-19.

The chain recombines TRBV2 with TRBJ1-6; D call uncertain. The CDR3 is 13 amino acids. V was cut by 7 bases and J by 7 bases, with 11 bases left in between. Germline V gives CDR1 SNHLY, CDR2 FYNNEI. The CDR3 DNA is TGTGCCAGCACTCTTCGGGGAAATTCACCCCTCCACTTT. As protein: CASTLRGNSPLHF.

V usage is TRBV24-1 and J usage is TRBJ2-1; TRBD2 matches 9 bases. The CDR3 has 14 amino acids. The germline V gene has CDR1 KGHDR and CDR2 SFDVKD. V lost 9 bases, J lost 9 bases, and 11 bases stayed unmatched. This chain's CDR3 is CATARGRAQGEQFF. The CDR3, as DNA: TGTGCCACCGCTCGCGGGAGGGCCCAGGGTGAGCAGTTCTTC.

V and J are TRBV12-3 or TRBV12-4 and TRBJ1-1, with D perhaps matching TRBD1 (5 bases). The CDR3 loop spans 12 amino acids. The ends were cut back, 7 bases at V and 1 base at J, with 7 bases in the middle. CDR3 in DNA: TGTGCCAGCACCCAGGGGAACACTGAAGCTTTCTTT. Protein: CASTQGNTEAFF.

The chain recombines TRBV7-2 with TRBJ1-3, with TRBD1 as a possible D gene (5 bases). Germline V gene lookup returns CDR1 SGHTA and CDR2 FQGNSA. The CDR3 totals 14 residues. The V end lost 4 bases, the J end lost 8 bases, and 15 bases lay between the germline ends. The CDR3 reads CASSSGINRDTIYF. CDR3 DNA: TGTGCCAGCAGCTCAGGGATAAACCGAGACACCATATATTTT.

This clone was seen a handful of times. V usage is TRBV28 and J usage is TRBJ2-3; weak D call: TRBD2 (6 bases). Germline CDR1 and CDR2: MDHEN and SYDVKM. Trimming took 6 bases from V and 0 from J, leaving 19 bases between them. The CDR3 spans 17 residues. The CDR3 DNA is TGTGCCAGCAGATCCCTCGGGGTAGCGGCTAGCACAGATACGCAGTATTTT. This gives the protein CASRSLGVAASTDTQYF.

The V and J genes are TRBV18 and TRBJ1-5, with D possibly being TRBD1 (6 bases). CDR1 and CDR2 from the germline V gene are KGHSH and LQKENI. The V and J ends lost 3 bases and 5 bases respectively, with 17 bases between them. This CDR3 region has 16 residues. The CDR3 spells CASSPPPGAGDQPQHF. The CDR3 nucleotides read TGTGCCAGCTCACCTCCCCCAGGGGCCGGGGATCAGCCCCAGCATTTT.

The gene calls are TRBV5-6 and TRBJ2-3, with no clear D. CDR1 is SGHDT, CDR2 YYEEEE, per germline. Trimming took 4 bases from V and 0 from J, leaving 15 bases between them. This CDR3 comprises 16 residues. The CDR3 loop reads CASSRAGYSSTDTQYF. CDR3 nucleotides: TGTGCCAGCAGCCGAGCAGGATACTCGAGCACAGATACGCAGTATTTT.

V is TRBV7-2 and J is TRBJ2-5, with TRBD2 matching 9 bases. CDR1 SGHTA and CDR2 FQGNSA come from the germline V gene. V was pared by 4 bases and J by 2 bases, with 2 bases of the junction left unmatched. The CDR3 has 14 residues. This CDR3 is CASSSAGGQETQYF. CDR3 nucleotides: TGTGCCAGCAGCTCCGCGGGGGGGCAAGAGACCCAGTACTTC.

The chain employs TRBV5-4 and TRBJ2-7; 9 bases align to TRBD2. Looked up from germline, CDR1 is SGHNT and CDR2 is YYREEE (reference sequence). V lost 4 bases and J lost 0; bases outside the gene matches: 8. The length of the CDR3 is 16 residues. The CDR3: CASSPGPSGTSYEQYF. The CDR3, as DNA: TGTGCCAGCAGCCCGGGGCCTAGCGGGACCTCCTACGAGCAGTACTTC.

In this sample, this clone turned up once. The gene calls are TRBV19 and TRBJ2-2, with a weak D call TRBD2 (5 bases). CDR1 and CDR2 from the germline V gene are LNHDA and SQIVND (reference sequence). With 0 bases removed from V and 4 bases from J, the gap between germline ends came to 15 bases. This CDR3 has 17 residues. The CDR3 DNA follows: TGTGCCAGTAGTATAGAGTCCCTGCCGGGGAGCACCGGGGAGCTGTTTTTT. Protein sequence: CASSIESLPGSTGELFF.

The gene calls are TRBV29-1 and TRBJ2-2; 11 bases fit TRBD1. The CDR3 totals 16 residues. V trimming: 2 bases; J trimming: 3 bases; junction bases outside the gene matches: 5. Looked up from germline, CDR1 is SQVTM and CDR2 is ANQGSEA. CDR3 amino acids: CSVEMWGQGDTGELFF. CDR3 coding DNA: TGCAGCGTTGAAATGTGGGGACAGGGGGACACCGGGGAGCTGTTTTTT.

V gene TRBV7-9 combines with J gene TRBJ1-4; no clear D. CDR1 and CDR2 (germline): SEHNR, FQNEAQ (reference sequence). CDR3 length: 14 residues. The V end lost 2 bases, the J end lost 5 bases, and 9 bases lay between the germline ends. In DNA, the CDR3 is TGTGCCAGCAGCTTACCCTCCACAAATGAAAAACTGTTTTTT. Translated: CASSLPSTNEKLFF.

V usage is TRBV29-1 and J usage is TRBJ2-5, with D possibly TRBD2 on 7 matching bases. V lost 7 bases and J 1 base, leaving 22 bases between the germline ends. The CDR3 has 16 residues. CDR1 and CDR2 from the germline V gene are SQVTM and ANQGSEA. The chain's CDR3 is CSAEGGASEGQETQYF. DNA of the CDR3: TGCAGCGCCGAAGGGGGGGCTTCGGAGGGCCAAGAGACCCAGTACTTC. The full variable domain, completed using reference TRBV29-1 and TRBJ2-5, is SAVISQKPSRDICQRGTSLTIQCQVDSQVTMMFWYRQQPGQSLTLIATANQGSEATYESGFVIDKFPISRPNLTFSTLTVSNMSPEDSSIYLCSAEGGASEGQETQYFGPGTRLLVL.

The J gene is TRBJ1-5, the V gene TRBV6-6, with TRBD1 matching over 8 bases. This CDR3 region has 16 residues. V shed 7 bases and J 1 base; nucleotides not matched to a gene: 9. Looked up from germline, CDR1 is MNHNY and CDR2 is SVGAGI (reference sequence). In DNA form, the CDR3 reads TGTGCCAGCACCCCCACCAGGGGGCAGAGCAATCAGCCCCAGCATTTT. This sequence encodes CASTPTRGQSNQPQHF.

The chain carries TRBV7-8 and TRBJ2-4; 16 bases are shared with TRBD2. V dropped 2 bases and J dropped 0; count of bases not matched to a gene: 10. Germline assignment: CDR1 SGHVS and CDR2 FQNEAQ. The CDR3 runs to 21 residues. The CDR3 spells CASSLFGPGTSGGVAKNIQYF. DNA for the CDR3: TGTGCCAGCAGCTTATTTGGCCCAGGGACTAGCGGGGGGGTAGCCAAAAACATTCAGTACTTC.

This chain connects TRBV28 to TRBJ2-6; 7 nucleotides agree with TRBD1. Germline V CDR1 and CDR2: MDHEN, SYDVKM. The trim removed 6 bases at V and 2 bases at J, leaving 10 bases unmatched. CDR3 size: 17 residues. CDR3 sequence reads: CASRTGRGAPGANVLTF. The CDR3 coding sequence is TGTGCCAGCAGGACAGGGAGAGGGGCTCCTGGGGCCAACGTCCTGACTTTC.

The chain combines TRBV3-1 (or the pseudogene TRBV3-2) with TRBJ2-1; TRBD2 agrees at 7 bases. The V segment lost 1 base and the J segment 7 bases; nucleotides outside the gene matches: 4. The CDR3 consists of 14 residues. CDR1 and CDR2 from the germline V gene are LGHDT and YNNKEL (reference sequence). CDR3 DNA: TGTGCCAGCAGCCAAGGGCCCGGGGGGAATGAGCAGTTCTTC. It encodes CASSQGPGGNEQFF.

The V and J genes are TRBV12-3 or TRBV12-4 and TRBJ2-7; 7 nucleotides match TRBD1. CDR3 size: 13 residues. V dropped 2 bases and J dropped 3; count of bases not matched to a gene: 1. Written as DNA, the CDR3 is TGTGCCAGCAGTTTAAGGACAGGCTACGAGCAGTACTTC. This sequence encodes CASSLRTGYEQYF.

The J gene is TRBJ2-1, the V gene TRBV7-2; tentative D call: TRBD1 (5 bases). Trimming shortened V by 5 bases and J by 8 bases, and 16 bases separated the two germline ends. This CDR3 is 14 amino acids long. Germline V CDR1 and CDR2: SGHTA, FQGNSA. The CDR3 bases are TGTGCCAGCAGCCAGGGCCGGCAGTACCATGAGCAGTTCTTC. Translation: CASSQGRQYHEQFF.

The rearrangement links TRBV7-9 to TRBJ2-7; TRBD2 matches at 8 bases. The V segment lost 4 bases and the J segment 0 bases; nucleotides outside the gene matches: 11. The CDR3 runs 17 residues. Germline V gene lookup returns CDR1 SEHNR and CDR2 FQNEAQ (reference sequence). The CDR3 DNA follows: TGTGCCAGCAGCTCCCCGGGGGGGGGCTACAGCTCCTACGAGCAGTACTTC. It translates to CASSSPGGGYSSYEQYF. The variable domain in full, with the rest retrieved from reference TRBV7-9 and TRBJ2-7, is DTGVSQNPRHKITKRGQNVTFRCDPISEHNRLYWYRQTLGQGPEFLTYFQNEAQLEKSRLLSDRFSAERPKGSFSTLEIQRTEQGDSAMYLCASSSPGGGYSSYEQYFGPGTRLTVT.

The J gene is TRBJ1-2, the V gene TRBV6-6; possibly TRBD1 for D (6 bases). The germline V and J ends were trimmed by 2 bases and 4 bases, with 14 bases remaining between them. CDR1 and CDR2 from the germline V gene are MNHNY and SVGAGI (reference sequence). The CDR3 sequence is 15 residues long. CDR3 sequence: CASSYAAGAFYGYTF. Here the CDR3 DNA reads TGTGCCAGCAGTTACGCGGCAGGGGCTTTCTATGGCTACACCTTC.

The chain joins TRBV12-3 or TRBV12-4 to TRBJ2-5, with 8 bases lining up with TRBD1. The trim removed 6 bases at V and 5 bases at J, leaving 5 bases unmatched. This CDR3 has 13 amino acids. CDR3 loop: CASRTDREETQYF. In DNA form, the CDR3 reads TGTGCCAGCAGGACGGACAGGGAGGAGACCCAGTACTTC.

Comment on this clone: Additional DNA sequences in this sample encode the identical CDR3. This sequence joins TRBV6-2 or TRBV6-3 and TRBJ1-1, with no clear D. V lost 0 bases and J 1 base, leaving 3 bases between the germline ends. This CDR3 is built from 13 residues. The V gene's germline CDR1 is MNHEY and CDR2 SVGEGT. The CDR3 DNA is TGTGCCAGCAGTTACTCGCGGAACACTGAAGCTTTCTTT. Translating it yields CASSYSRNTEAFF.

V usage is TRBV20-1 and J usage is TRBJ2-3, with D maybe TRBD2 (6 bases). V was pared by 6 bases and J by 5 bases, with 9 bases between. The germline gives CDR1 DFQATT, CDR2 SNEGSKA (reference sequence). CDR3 size: 11 residues. In DNA, the CDR3 is TGCAGTGCGCCGCGGGGAGATACGCAGTATTTT. Translating gives CSAPRGDTQYF.

This chain uses TRBV5-4 with TRBJ2-7; 11 bases align to TRBD2. CDR1 is SGHNT, CDR2 YYREEE, per germline (reference sequence). After removal of 4 bases from V and 0 bases from J, the junction contained 3 bases not matched to a gene. The CDR3 extends over 15 amino acids. The CDR3 nucleotides are TGTGCCAGCAGCACCACTAGCGGGGGCTCCTACGAGCAGTACTTC. Protein sequence: CASSTTSGGSYEQYF. Full variable domain (remainder filled in from reference TRBV5-4 and TRBJ2-7): ETGVTQSPTHLIKTRGQQVTLRCSSQSGHNTVSWYQQALGQGPQFIFQYYREEENGRGNFPPRFSGLQFPNYSSELNVNALELDDSALYLCASSTTSGGSYEQYFGPGTRLTVT.

The chain is built from TRBV3-1 (or the pseudogene TRBV3-2) and TRBJ1-1; unclear D gene. The CDR3 is 12 residues long. V was trimmed by 4 bases and J by 3 bases, leaving 6 bases between them. Germline assignment: CDR1 LGHDT and CDR2 YNNKEL (reference sequence). The CDR3 DNA reads as TGTGCCAGCAGCCGACTTCACACTGAAGCTTTCTTT. Its translation is CASSRLHTEAFF.

This sequence joins TRBV19 and TRBJ1-1; no definite D call. V gave up 3 bases and J gave up 3 bases, with 8 bases separating them. The length of the CDR3 is 13 residues. CDR1 is LNHDA, CDR2 SQIVND, per germline (reference sequence). This CDR3 reads CASSMFVDTEAFF. CDR3 bases: TGTGCCAGTAGTATGTTCGTAGACACTGAAGCTTTCTTT.

This chain links TRBV7-6 with TRBJ1-6; D may be TRBD1 (6 bases). Germline CDR1 and CDR2: SGHVS and FNYEAQ. Trimming removed 5 bases at V and 4 bases at J, with 15 bases between. The CDR3 covers 16 residues. The CDR3 DNA sequence: TGTGCCAGCAGCCCCCAGGGAGGGGGATATAATTCACCCCTCCACTTT. Its protein is CASSPQGGGYNSPLHF. The whole variable domain, filled in from reference TRBV7-6 and TRBJ1-6, reads GAGVSQSPRYKVTKRGQDVALRCDPISGHVSLYWYRQALGQGPEFLTYFNYEAQQDKSGLPNDRFSAERPEGSISTLTIQRTEQRDSAMYRCASSPQGGGYNSPLHFGNGTRLTVT.

J is TRBJ2-3 and V is TRBV24-1, with 7 nucleotides matching TRBD2. The CDR3 is 14 amino acids. Trimming removed 6 bases from V and 0 bases from J; junction bases left unmatched: 2. CDR1 and CDR2 (germline): KGHDR, SFDVKD. CDR3: CATSSGTSTDTQYF. The CDR3 DNA sequence: TGTGCCACCAGTAGCGGGACTAGCACAGATACGCAGTATTTT.

DNA of the CDR3: TGTGCCAGCAGCCCTACAGGGTTTAGGGGTGAAGCTTTCTTT. Translation gives CASSPTGFRGEAFF. The genes are TRBV6-2 or TRBV6-3 and TRBJ1-1; weak D call: TRBD1 (6 bases). Germline lookup yields CDR1 MNHEY and CDR2 SVGEGT. This CDR3 comprises 14 residues. V was shortened by 6 bases and J by 7 bases, with 18 bases between the two germline ends.

V usage is TRBV7-9 and J usage is TRBJ2-1, with TRBD2 as a possible D gene (6 bases). Germline CDR1 reads SEHNR; CDR2 reads FQNEAQ (reference sequence). The CDR3 runs to 12 residues. The CDR3, as DNA: TGTTTCTCGGGGGACTGGTACAATGAGCAGTTCTTC. It is translated as CFSGDWYNEQFF. The full variable domain, its missing parts supplied by reference TRBV7-9 and TRBJ2-1, is DTGVSQNPRHKITKRGQNVTFRCDPISEHNRLYWYRQTLGQGPEFLTYFQNEAQLEKSRLLSDRFSAERPKGSFSTLEIQRTEQGDSAMYLCFSGDWYNEQFFGPGTRLTVL.

This chain links TRBV28 with TRBJ2-1, with D possibly matching TRBD2 (6 bases). The CDR3 has 20 amino acids. The V gene's germline CDR1 is MDHEN and CDR2 SYDVKM. V was cut by 6 bases and J by 3 bases, with 30 bases left in between. CDR3 coding DNA: TGTGCCAGCAGGCGCCGACTAGTGACTTTTTTGAAAGGCGACTACAATGAGCAGTTCTTC. Amino acids: CASRRRLVTFLKGDYNEQFF.